One sample yielded the 20 T cell receptor beta chains listed below, sequenced in a study of blood T cell repertoires in COVID-19. Measured with immunoSEQ multiplex PCR; TCRdb has only the in-frame clones, and not every one. The sample shows approximately 170,000 clones, around four fifths of them seen only once. The sample taken for sequencing was PBMCs or T cells enriched from blood (not recorded which). These receptors were taken from a woman aged 45-65 years in a cohort exposed to, infected with or recovered from COVID-19 (not recorded which).

The table lists this clone with a few counts. This chain connects TRBV12-3 or TRBV12-4 to TRBJ2-7; D gene unclear. Trimming took off 4 bases at V and 7 bases at J, with 8 bases between the two ends. This CDR3 has 11 residues. The CDR3 DNA sequence: TGTGCCAGCAGTTCATCCCGGGAGCAGTACTTC. It specifies CASSSSREQYF.

The chain combines TRBV28 with TRBJ2-7; D unclear. V was trimmed by 6 bases and J by 1 base, leaving 16 bases between them. Germline V lookup: CDR1 MDHEN, CDR2 SYDVKM. The CDR3 runs to 15 residues. As DNA, the CDR3 is TGTGCCAGCAGGCTCCAGGAAAAACCTTCCTACGAGCAGTACTTC. This codes for CASRLQEKPSYEQYF.

The gene calls are TRBV6-5 and TRBJ2-5; tentatively, D is TRBD1 (6 bases). The germline V gene has CDR1 MNHEY and CDR2 SVGAGI. The CDR3 consists of 15 residues. V lost 6 bases and J lost 5, with 19 bases in between. The CDR3 sequence is CASSVGTLVRETQYF. Written as DNA, the CDR3 is TGTGCCAGCAGCGTTGGGACACTGGTTAGGGAGACCCAGTACTTC.

The chain combines TRBV5-4 with TRBJ2-2; D unclear. CDR3 length: 13 residues. Trimming cost V 4 bases and J 7 bases, with 11 bases left between them. Looked up from germline, CDR1 is SGHNT and CDR2 is YYREEE (reference sequence). The CDR3, as DNA: TGTGCCAGCAGCCTCGCTCCTAACGGGGAGCTGTTTTTT. It codes for CASSLAPNGELFF.

This clone was observed a handful of times. The V call is TRBV5-1, the J call TRBJ2-1; 9 bases agree with TRBD1. After removal of 4 bases from V and 2 bases from J, the junction contained 4 bases not matched to a gene. Germline V gene sequence: CDR1 SGHRS, CDR2 YFSETQ. The CDR3 covers 15 residues. DNA of the CDR3: TGCGCCAGCAGCCCTGGACAGGGGACCTACAATGAGCAGTTCTTC. Amino acid sequence: CASSPGQGTYNEQFF.

This rearrangement joins TRBV7-9 to TRBJ1-4, with 7 bases that match TRBD1. There are 15 residues in the CDR3. The germline V gene encodes CDR1 SEHNR and CDR2 FQNEAQ (reference sequence). The V and J ends lost 0 bases and 7 bases, in that order; junction bases with no gene match: 5. The CDR3 region is CASSLAQGGTEKLFF. DNA for the CDR3: TGTGCCAGCAGCTTAGCGCAAGGGGGCACTGAAAAACTGTTTTTT.

The CDR3 DNA follows: TGTGCCAGCAGCTTAGTCGTCGTCGGGAGTTCTTACAATGAGCAGTTCTTC. This codes for CASSLVVVGSSYNEQFF. This sequence joins TRBV11-2 and TRBJ2-1; a weak D match, TRBD2 (6 bases). V gave up 1 base and J gave up 4 bases, with 17 bases separating them. The germline CDR1 and CDR2 sequences are SGHAT and FQNNGV. CDR3 length: 17 residues.

The chain is built from TRBV6-2 or TRBV6-3 and TRBJ1-1; tentative D call: TRBD1 (5 bases). The V end lost 0 bases, the J end lost 4 bases, and 12 bases lay between the germline ends. CDR3 length: 15 amino acids. CDR1 MNHEY and CDR2 SVGEGT come from the germline V gene. CDR3 nucleotides: TGTGCCAGCAGTTACTCGGGAGGGACCTCCACTGAAGCTTTCTTT. It codes for CASSYSGGTSTEAFF.

The chain couples TRBV28 to TRBJ1-1; D is ambiguous. V lost 5 bases, J lost 6 bases, and 13 bases lay in between. Germline-derived CDR1 and CDR2 are MDHEN and SYDVKM. The CDR3 consists of 13 residues. Written as DNA, the CDR3 is TGTGCCAGCAGTCTACTTACGCATGCTGAAGCTTTCTTT. Amino acid sequence: CASSLLTHAEAFF.

The chain couples TRBV7-5 to TRBJ1-2. TRBV7-5 is an annotated pseudogene. The CDR3 consists of 15 residues. The CDR3 reads CARSLAREKRYGYTF. CDR3 DNA: TGTGCCAGAAGCTTAGCTCGGGAAAAAAGGTATGGCTACACCTTC.

The chain employs TRBV19 and TRBJ1-1; D gene unclear. CDR1 and CDR2 from the germline V gene are LNHDA and SQIVND (reference sequence). Trimming removed 4 bases at V and 2 bases at J, with 8 bases between. The CDR3 is made up of 13 amino acids. CDR3 bases: TGTGCCAGTAGTACGCAGAAAAACACTGAAGCTTTCTTT. Encoded protein: CASSTQKNTEAFF.

As to this clone: A much larger clone differs from this one at a single base, so this may be a read error. The chain carries TRBV7-2 and TRBJ1-2; tentative D call: TRBD1 (6 bases). The CDR3 covers 13 residues. Trimming removed 6 bases at V and 2 bases at J, with 10 bases between. Per germline, CDR1 SGHTA and CDR2 FQGNSA. CDR3 DNA sequence: TGTGCCAGCAGGCTAACAGGGAACTATGGCTACACCTTC. Translation: CASRLTGNYGYTF.

The V gene is TRBV12-3 or TRBV12-4, the J gene TRBJ2-3; 7 bases line up with TRBD2. The CDR3 covers 12 residues. The V gene end was trimmed by 9 bases and the J gene end by 5 bases; junction bases not matched to a gene: 5. In DNA, the CDR3 is TGTGCCAGTGGGGGAGGGAGAGATACGCAGTATTTT. It is translated as CASGGGRDTQYF.

The V call is TRBV19, the J call TRBJ1-4; 9 nucleotides agree with TRBD1. Per the germline V gene, CDR1 is LNHDA and CDR2 is SQIVND (reference sequence). This CDR3 has 15 residues. V dropped 6 bases and J dropped 1; count of bases not matched to a gene: 3. CDR3 loop: CASSDRGETNEKLFF. The CDR3 DNA is TGTGCCAGTAGCGACAGGGGGGAAACTAATGAAAAACTGTTTTTT.

The J gene is TRBJ2-3, the V gene TRBV12-1; TRBD1 is the table's D call and was not checked against the DNA. TRBV12-1 constitutes a pseudogene. The CDR3 is 17 amino acids. CDR3 region: CASSSPGQLTSTDTQYF. In DNA form, the CDR3 reads TGTGCCAGCAGCTCTCCGGGACAGTTAACTAGCACAGATACGCAGTATTTT.

The rearrangement uses TRBV9 and TRBJ2-1; 13 bases match TRBD2. The CDR3 is made up of 16 amino acids. With 0 bases clipped from V and 6 bases from J, the junction kept 3 bases outside the gene matches. CDR1 is SGDLS and CDR2 is YYNGEE in the germline V gene. CDR3 residues: CASSVARTSGSNEQFF. DNA of the CDR3: TGTGCCAGCAGCGTAGCTAGGACTAGCGGGAGCAATGAGCAGTTCTTC.

The rearrangement uses TRBV2 and TRBJ1-1, with D possibly matching TRBD1 (5 bases). Germline CDR1 is SNHLY and CDR2 is FYNNEI. The CDR3 covers 13 residues. V was shortened by 6 bases and J by 5 bases, with 13 bases between the two germline ends. This CDR3 is CASSPLRGTEAFF. DNA of the CDR3: TGTGCCAGCAGCCCCCTCCGGGGGACTGAAGCTTTCTTT.

This chain links TRBV30 with TRBJ2-5; 7 bases align to TRBD2. The CDR3 is made up of 14 amino acids. Losses at the gene ends were 7 bases for V and 2 bases for J; bases not matched to a gene: 10. The germline V gene has CDR1 GTSNPN and CDR2 SVGIG (reference sequence). In nucleotides, the CDR3 is TGTGCCTTCCGGCTCGGGGGGTCACAAGAGACCCAGTACTTC. It yields the protein CAFRLGGSQETQYF.

The chain joins TRBV13 to TRBJ2-1; 8 positions match TRBD2. Germline values: CDR1 PRHDT, CDR2 FYEKMQ (reference sequence). Trimming at V came to 4 bases and at J to 5 bases, leaving 10 bases not matched to a gene. The CDR3 runs 16 residues. The CDR3 sequence: CASSSQRERTHNEQFF. CDR3 DNA sequence: TGTGCCAGCAGCTCCCAGCGGGAGCGAACCCACAATGAGCAGTTCTTC.

This chain connects TRBV2 to TRBJ1-2, with D unresolved. Germline CDR1 is SNHLY and CDR2 is FYNNEI. The CDR3 is 13 amino acids. The V and J ends lost 4 bases and 8 bases respectively, with 14 bases between them. The CDR3 bases are TGTGCCAGCAGTGTAGCCCTTCCACGGGGCTACACCTTC. It is translated as CASSVALPRGYTF. The full variable domain, with the rest looked up from reference TRBV2 and TRBJ1-2, is EPEVTQTPSHQVTQMGQEVILRCVPISNHLYFYWYRQILGQKVEFLVSFYNNEISEKSEIFDDQFSVERPDGSNFTLKIRSTKLEDSAMYFCASSVALPRGYTFGSGTRLTVV.